This passage covers 26 T cell receptor beta chains from one sample sequenced in a study of blood T cell repertoires in COVID-19. Produced via immunoSEQ multiplex PCR; TCRdb's table is partial and in-frame only. This table has 150,000 to 180,000 clones, approximately 73% appearing once. Sequencing input: peripheral blood. These receptors were taken from a woman aged 80 or older with acute or convalescent COVID-19.

The genes are TRBV19 and TRBJ1-4; D gene uncertain. Trimming shortened V by 3 bases and J by 8 bases, and 10 bases separated the two germline ends. CDR1 LNHDA and CDR2 SQIVND come from the germline V gene (reference sequence). The CDR3 totals 13 residues. CDR3 sequence reads: CASSIPDPEKLFF. The DNA of the CDR3 is TGTGCCAGTAGTATTCCAGATCCGGAAAAACTGTTTTTT.

This rearrangement joins TRBV5-4 to TRBJ2-5; 8 bases map to TRBD1. J lost 4 bases, V lost 2 bases, and 10 bases had no gene match. The CDR3 length is 16 residues. Germline CDR1 SGHNT, CDR2 YYREEE (reference sequence). DNA for the CDR3: TGTGCCAGCAGCTTCGCAACTAGGACAGGGACAGAGACCCAGTACTTC. Translated, it gives CASSFATRTGTETQYF.

The chain carries TRBV6-5 and TRBJ2-7; 8 bases match TRBD2. V was clipped by 7 bases and J by 3 bases; unmatched bases: 5. Germline CDR1 MNHEY, CDR2 SVGAGI. The CDR3 has 13 residues. CDR3 in amino acids: CASTRGGYYEQYF. Here the CDR3 DNA reads TGTGCCAGCACCCGCGGGGGGTACTACGAGCAGTACTTC.

V usage is TRBV5-6 and J usage is TRBJ2-7; 10 bases are a match to TRBD1. The ends lost 5 bases at V and 3 bases at J; junction bases unmatched: 11. Germline assignment: CDR1 SGHDT and CDR2 YYEEEE. The CDR3 length is 16 residues. Written as DNA, the CDR3 is TGTGCCAGCAGTCCCGTGCCGGGACAGGGGATCTACGAGCAGTACTTC. Protein: CASSPVPGQGIYEQYF.

V usage is TRBV19 and J usage is TRBJ2-3; TRBD2 agrees at 9 bases. The V gene end was trimmed by 3 bases and the J gene end by 3 bases; junction bases not matched to a gene: 4. There are 15 residues in the CDR3. Germline V lookup: CDR1 LNHDA, CDR2 SQIVND (reference sequence). CDR3 nucleotides: TGTGCCAGTAGTATCTTGGGACTAGCTACAGATACGCAGTATTTT. Translation gives CASSILGLATDTQYF. Together with reference TRBV19 and TRBJ2-3, the CDR3 gives the full variable domain: DGGITQSPKYLFRKEGQNVTLSCEQNLNHDAMYWYRQDPGQGLRLIYYSQIVNDFQKGDIAEGYSVSREKKESFPLTVTSAQKNPTAFYLCASSILGLATDTQYFGPGTRLTVL.

This clone was counted once. CDR3 protein: CASSLDSSSGEQYF. CDR3 DNA sequence: TGTGCCAGCAGCTTAGACAGCTCGAGTGGGGAGCAGTACTTC. The chain links TRBV7-2 to TRBJ2-7; D gene ambiguous. The V gene lost 1 base and the J gene lost 7 bases, with 14 bases spanning the gap. Germline V gene lookup returns CDR1 SGHTA and CDR2 FQGNSA. This CDR3 has 14 residues.

V gene TRBV5-4 combines with J gene TRBJ2-7; D possibly corresponds to TRBD1 (6 bases). The germline V gene encodes CDR1 SGHNT and CDR2 YYREEE (reference sequence). Trimming shortened V by 4 bases and J by 3 bases, and 17 bases separated the two germline ends. The CDR3 totals 15 residues. DNA of the CDR3: TGTGCCAGCAGCCCCACTAATACAGGGATCTACGAGCAGTACTTC. Amino acids: CASSPTNTGIYEQYF.

The chain links TRBV4-3 to TRBJ2-1; 8 bases match TRBD2. Germline values: CDR1 LGHNA, CDR2 YSLEER. This CDR3 contains 14 residues. The J segment lost 6 bases and the V segment lost 4 bases, leaving 5 bases of the junction unmatched. DNA for the CDR3: TGCGCCAGCAGCCTTGATAGCGGGGCCAATGAGCAGTTCTTC. Translating it yields CASSLDSGANEQFF.

The chain recombines TRBV7-2 with TRBJ2-1, with 8 positions matching TRBD2. Germline V CDR1 and CDR2: SGHTA, FQGNSA. With V trimmed by 0 bases and J by 4 bases, 14 bases remained unmatched. CDR3 length equals 19 residues. For the CDR3, the DNA is TGTGCCAGCAGCTTAGCTCCCTCTATAGCGGGGAGAACTTACAATGAGCAGTTCTTC. This gives the protein CASSLAPSIAGRTYNEQFF.

This clone appeared a single time. The genes are TRBV28 and TRBJ2-7, with TRBD1 identical over 8 bases. V was pared by 2 bases and J by 1 base, with 7 bases of the junction left unmatched. The CDR3 runs 16 residues. Germline V gives CDR1 MDHEN, CDR2 SYDVKM. CDR3 nucleotides: TGTGCCAGCAGTTTAGCCTCAGGGGGCTTATCCTACGAGCAGTACTTC. It specifies CASSLASGGLSYEQYF.

The rearrangement links TRBV19 to TRBJ2-3, with D possibly matching TRBD1 (6 bases). The length of the CDR3 is 14 residues. Germline V lookup: CDR1 LNHDA, CDR2 SQIVND (reference sequence). Trimming shortened V by 9 bases and J by 6 bases, and 19 bases separated the two germline ends. CDR3: CASQGQNIFDTQYF. The CDR3 bases are TGTGCCAGCCAAGGACAGAACATCTTTGATACGCAGTATTTT.

The chain links TRBV11-2 to TRBJ2-1; D is ambiguous. The ends were cut back, 5 bases at V and 9 bases at J, with 11 bases in the middle. Per germline, CDR1 SGHAT and CDR2 FQNNGV. The CDR3 covers 12 residues. CDR3 loop: CASSPHPGEQFF. The CDR3 nucleotides are TGTGCCAGCAGCCCACACCCGGGTGAGCAGTTCTTC. The whole variable domain, remainder taken from reference TRBV11-2 and TRBJ2-1, is EAGVAQSPRYKIIEKRQSVAFWCNPISGHATLYWYQQILGQGPKLLIQFQNNGVVDDSQLPKDRFSAERLKGVDSTLKIQPAKLEDSAVYLCASSPHPGEQFFGPGTRLTVL.

This clone came up a few times. V gene TRBV19 combines with J gene TRBJ1-1; D is uncertain. Germline values: CDR1 LNHDA, CDR2 SQIVND (reference sequence). CDR3 size: 12 residues. The germline V and J ends were trimmed by 10 bases and 10 bases, with 19 bases remaining between them. DNA for the CDR3: TGTGCCATAGTCCCCTTCCGGGGAGCAGCTTTCTTT. Translation gives CAIVPFRGAAFF. The full variable domain, in which reference TRBV19 and TRBJ1-1 provide the parts outside the CDR3, is DGGITQSPKYLFRKEGQNVTLSCEQNLNHDAMYWYRQDPGQGLRLIYYSQIVNDFQKGDIAEGYSVSREKKESFPLTVTSAQKNPTAFYLCAIVPFRGAAFFGQGTRLTVV.

The chain couples TRBV19 to TRBJ2-1, with a weak D call TRBD2 (5 bases). This CDR3 is 19 amino acids long. CDR1 is LNHDA, CDR2 SQIVND, per germline (reference sequence). V lost 3 bases and J 2 bases, leaving 23 bases between the germline ends. The CDR3 DNA is TGTGCCAGTAGTATCTCCTCGCCGGGGAGTCTATTGGCCTACAATGAGCAGTTCTTC. Translation: CASSISSPGSLLAYNEQFF.

CDR3 DNA: TGTGCCAGCAGCCCAACCAAGGACAAGAACTATGGCTACACCTTC. Its protein is CASSPTKDKNYGYTF. The rearrangement joins TRBV7-9 to TRBJ1-2; weak D call: TRBD1 (5 bases). CDR3 size: 15 residues. The V gene's germline CDR1 is SEHNR and CDR2 FQNEAQ (reference sequence). V dropped 5 bases and J dropped 2 bases, with 15 bases sitting between them.

This clone was observed a handful of times. The gene calls are TRBV4-2 and TRBJ1-2; 9 positions agree with TRBD1. Germline V gene lookup returns CDR1 LGHNA and CDR2 YNFKEQ. Trimming took 0 bases from V and 8 from J; bases not matched to a gene: 10. This CDR3 contains 16 residues. The CDR3 region has the DNA TGTGCCAGCAGCCAAGACCTCCGGGACAGGGCTCAGGGCTACACCTTC. This sequence encodes CASSQDLRDRAQGYTF.

This chain uses TRBV18 with TRBJ2-2; a weak D match, TRBD1 (6 bases). CDR3 size: 15 residues. Deletions cut 3 bases from V and 3 bases from J, with 11 bases between. The germline V gene has CDR1 KGHSH and CDR2 LQKENI. Written as DNA, the CDR3 is TGTGCCAGCTCACCCCCGGCAGGGGACACCGGGGAGCTGTTTTTT. It is translated as CASSPPAGDTGELFF. Together with reference TRBV18 and TRBJ2-2, the CDR3 gives the full variable domain: NAGVMQNPRHLVRRRGQEARLRCSPMKGHSHVYWYRQLPEEGLKFMVYLQKENIIDESGMPKERFSAEFPKEGPSILRIQQVVRGDSAAYFCASSPPAGDTGELFFGEGSRLTVL.

The rearrangement joins TRBV27 to TRBJ1-5; D might be TRBD1 (6 bases). V shed 5 bases and J shed 4 bases, with 12 bases lying between them. CDR1 MNHEY and CDR2 SMNVEV come from the germline V gene (reference sequence). The CDR3 has 14 amino acids. In DNA, the CDR3 is TGTGCCAGCAGTACAACAGGGTGGAATCAGCCCCAGCATTTT. This codes for CASSTTGWNQPQHF.

The chain combines TRBV5-4 with TRBJ2-5, with D possibly being TRBD2 (5 bases). Trimming pared 0 bases from V and 5 bases from J, leaving 8 bases between. Germline values: CDR1 SGHNT, CDR2 YYREEE (reference sequence). The CDR3 consists of 13 residues. The CDR3 nucleotides read TGTGCCAGCAGCTTGGAGAGGGTGGAGACCCAGTACTTC. It is translated as CASSLERVETQYF.

This clone has a handful of counts. The chain joins TRBV7-3 to TRBJ2-4; 9 nucleotides agree with TRBD1. CDR1 and CDR2 from the germline V gene are SGHTA and FQGTGA. With V trimmed by 5 bases and J by 7 bases, 15 bases remained unmatched. There are 17 residues in the CDR3. In nucleotides, the CDR3 is TGTGCCAGCAGCCTCAGCGCAACAGGGGGCGGATGGAACATTCAGTACTTC. It specifies CASSLSATGGGWNIQYF.

The V gene is TRBV5-1, the J gene TRBJ2-2; D gene ambiguous. Trimming took 0 bases from V and 6 from J, leaving 12 bases between them. CDR3 size: 15 residues. In germline, CDR1 is SGHRS, CDR2 YFSETQ. CDR3 bases: TGCGCCAGCAGCTTGGTGGGCAGTAATGCCGGGGAGCTGTTTTTT. As protein: CASSLVGSNAGELFF. The full variable domain, in which reference TRBV5-1 and TRBJ2-2 provide the parts outside the CDR3, is KAGVTQTPRYLIKTRGQQVTLSCSPISGHRSVSWYQQTPGQGLQFLFEYFSETQRNKGNFPGRFSGRQFSNSRSEMNVSTLELGDSALYLCASSLVGSNAGELFFGEGSRLTVL.

The chain links TRBV5-1 to TRBJ1-1; the D gene is possibly TRBD1 (5 bases). The V gene's germline CDR1 is SGHRS and CDR2 YFSETQ. This CDR3 contains 14 residues. Trimming left V 6 bases short and J 4 bases short, with 16 bases between. CDR3 DNA: TGCGCCAGCATGGCGGGACCGTCGAGCACTGAAGCTTTCTTT. This translates into CASMAGPSSTEAFF.

V usage is TRBV27 and J usage is TRBJ1-5; D remains ambiguous. With 3 bases removed from V and 5 bases from J, the gap between germline ends came to 17 bases. The CDR3 is made up of 16 amino acids. Germline CDR1 reads MNHEY; CDR2 reads SMNVEV (reference sequence). The CDR3 region has the DNA TGTGCCAGCAGTTTGAGTTCGGGGAGGGAAGATCAGCCCCAGCATTTT. It encodes CASSLSSGREDQPQHF.

This clone has a handful of counts. The chain is built from TRBV9 and TRBJ1-4; D is uncertain. The CDR3 spans 14 residues. V was shortened by 0 bases and J by 7 bases, with 10 bases between the two germline ends. Germline V gene data show CDR1 as SGDLS and CDR2 as YYNGEE. Here the CDR3 reads CASSVGWAAEKLFF. In DNA form, the CDR3 reads TGTGCCAGCAGCGTAGGTTGGGCAGCTGAAAAACTGTTTTTT.

The V gene is TRBV6-4, the J gene TRBJ1-1, with a weak D call TRBD1 (5 bases). From germline, CDR1 is MRHNA and CDR2 SNTAGT. The CDR3 has 16 amino acids. Trimming left V 4 bases short and J 1 base short, with 16 bases between. The CDR3 spells CASSAIPGLANTEAFF. The DNA for the CDR3 is TGTGCCAGCAGTGCCATACCAGGGTTAGCGAACACTGAAGCTTTCTTT.

This clone was recorded only once. The chain has TRBV4-2 and TRBJ2-1; 13 positions match TRBD2. The CDR3 runs 18 residues. Germline CDR1 is LGHNA and CDR2 is YNFKEQ. V lost 0 bases and J lost 2; bases outside the gene matches: 4. CDR3 DNA sequence: TGTGCCAGCAGCCAAGATGGACTAGCGGGAGCAACCTACAATGAGCAGTTCTTC. It translates to CASSQDGLAGATYNEQFF.